A selection of T cell receptor beta chains follows, all from one sample in a study of persistence of HIV-infected CD4 T cells. What these receptors recognize is not known. This table comes from immunoSEQ multiplex PCR, and its TCRdb copy is limited to in-frame clones, with some not included. The repertoire has under 25,000 clones, over 55% of them found once; the top ten carry 1.9%. This material consisted of CD4+ T cells sorted from PBMCs after roughly 20-hour stimulation, taken from a patient who received antiretroviral therapy. These receptors all come from an adult woman with HIV who was CMV-seropositive. CDR3s include the opening cysteine and the closing phenylalanine or tryptophan. A D gene is named only where the DNA matches it firmly. Size is stated for part of the rows, as once, few or many counts, or as a class when the clone is expanded.

clone_size,d_call,j_call,v_call,cdr3_aa,cdr3_nt
.,.,TRBJ2-5,TRBV9,CASSVGSVNGETQYF,TGTGCCAGCAGCGTAGGGAGTGTAAATGGAGAGACCCAGTACTTC
few,TRBD2,TRBJ2-2,TRBV29-1,CSAERGYTGELFF,TGCAGCGCTGAGCGGGGATACACCGGGGAGCTGTTTTTT
.,.,TRBJ1-5,TRBV2,CASNRGGNQPQHF,TGTGCCAGCAATCGGGGTGGCAATCAGCCCCAGCATTTT
once,TRBD2,TRBJ2-1,TRBV5-1,CASSFRLAVYNEQFF,TGCGCCAGCAGCTTCAGACTAGCAGTGTACAATGAGCAGTTCTTC
once,.,TRBJ1-6,TRBV3-1/TRBV3-2,CASSPRQVLNSPLHF,TGTGCCAGCAGCCCCCGACAGGTTCTTAATTCACCCCTCCACTTT
once,.,TRBJ1-6,TRBV2,CASSEEGNSPLHF,TGTGCCAGCAGTGAAGAGGGTAATTCACCCCTCCACTTT
.,.,TRBJ1-2,TRBV12-3/TRBV12-4,CASSRQSGHGYTF,TGTGCCAGCAGTCGACAATCCGGACATGGCTACACCTTC
.,.,TRBJ2-5,TRBV29-1,CSVGEVQETQYF,TGCAGCGTTGGGGAGGTCCAAGAGACCCAGTACTTC
.,.,TRBJ1-4,TRBV2,CASRWAGKNEKLFF,TGTGCCAGCAGGTGGGCAGGGAAAAATGAAAAACTGTTTTTT
.,.,TRBJ1-6,TRBV19,CASSIDAGAHNSPLHF,TGTGCCAGTAGTATAGATGCGGGGGCTCATAATTCACCCCTCCACTTT
.,.,TRBJ2-2,TRBV4-2,CASSHAHQAGELFF,TGTGCCAGCAGCCACGCCCACCAGGCCGGGGAGCTGTTTTTT
.,.,TRBJ1-6,TRBV18,CASSPLSRGGRVNSPLHF,TGTGCCAGCTCACCACTGAGTAGGGGGGGCCGGGTTAATTCACCCCTCCACTTT
.,.,TRBJ2-5,TRBV7-2,CASSLPGGRETQYF,TGTGCCAGCAGCTTACCCGGGGGAAGGGAGACCCAGTACTTC
few,TRBD1,TRBJ1-6,TRBV7-8,CASSSGQGVNNSPLHF,TGTGCCAGCAGCTCCGGACAGGGGGTGAATAATTCACCCCTCCACTTT
few,TRBD2,TRBJ2-1,TRBV5-1,CASSLLTSSNEQFF,TGCGCCAGCAGCTTGTTGACTAGCAGTAATGAGCAGTTCTTC
.,TRBD1,TRBJ1-1,TRBV5-6,CASSIAGTGGSAFF,TGTGCCAGCAGCATCGCCGGGACAGGTGGATCAGCTTTCTTT
few,.,TRBJ1-6,TRBV10-3,CAIRGAVDNSPLHF,TGTGCCATCAGGGGGGCAGTGGATAATTCACCCCTCCACTTT
few,.,TRBJ1-5,TRBV7-8,CASSFRSDQPQHF,TGTGCCAGCAGCTTCAGAAGTGATCAGCCCCAGCATTTT
.,.,TRBJ2-1,TRBV19,CASSIDFVGGLPYNEQFF,TGTGCCAGTAGTATAGATTTCGTGGGGGGGCTACCCTACAATGAGCAGTTCTTC
.,.,TRBJ1-2,TRBV30,CAWSVGGQFYYGYTF,TGTGCCTGGAGTGTAGGGGGGCAGTTTTACTATGGCTACACCTTC
few,.,TRBJ1-6,TRBV5-1,CASSLERSSYNSPLHF,TGCGCCAGCAGCTTGGAACGGAGCTCCTATAATTCACCCCTCCACTTT
.,TRBD1,TRBJ1-6,TRBV18,CASSPGQGQSPLHF,TGTGCCAGCTCACCAGGACAGGGCCAGTCACCCCTCCACTTT
.,.,TRBJ2-5,TRBV7-9,CASFTDREAETQYF,TGTGCCAGCTTCACAGACAGGGAGGCAGAGACCCAGTACTTC
.,.,TRBJ1-2,TRBV12-3/TRBV12-4,CASRAGSGYTF,TGTGCCAGCAGAGCAGGGAGCGGCTACACCTTC
.,TRBD1,TRBJ2-2,TRBV29-1,CSVEGGQGFVTGELFF,TGCAGCGTTGAAGGTGGACAGGGGTTCGTCACCGGGGAGCTGTTTTTT
once,.,TRBJ2-1,TRBV21-1,CASSGVAGGNLDEQFF,.
.,.,TRBJ1-4,TRBV2,CASSVSQANEKLFF,TGTGCCAGCAGTGTATCACAGGCGAATGAAAAACTGTTTTTT
.,.,TRBJ1-5,TRBV6-6,CASSYGPPGRSEPQHF,TGTGCCAGCAGTTACGGACCACCGGGACGGTCGGAACCCCAGCATTTT
.,.,TRBJ1-5,TRBV12-5,CASATPGGGLNQPQHF,TGTGCTAGTGCCACCCCCGGCGGCGGGTTAAATCAGCCCCAGCATTTT
.,.,TRBJ1-5,TRBV7-2,CASSLAVQSTGPQHF,TGTGCCAGCAGCTTAGCCGTACAGAGCACGGGGCCCCAGCATTTT
.,TRBD2,TRBJ2-7,TRBV11-3,CASSLGRRGGLDEQYF,TGTGCCAGCAGCTTAGGTCGGCGGGGGGGCCTGGACGAGCAGTACTTC
.,TRBD1,TRBJ1-5,TRBV2,CASSAGTAIDRNQPQHF,TGTGCCAGCAGTGCCGGGACAGCGATAGATCGCAATCAGCCCCAGCATTTT
.,TRBD1,TRBJ2-3,TRBV18,CASSPLRQGAITDTQYF,TGTGCCAGCTCACCACTAAGACAGGGGGCTATCACAGATACGCAGTATTTT
.,TRBD1,TRBJ2-6,TRBV7-8,CASSLTVRTGGIGANVLTF,TGTGCCAGCAGCTTAACTGTCAGGACAGGGGGCATTGGGGCCAACGTCCTGACTTTC
.,.,TRBJ2-2,TRBV12-3/TRBV12-4,CASSLRTGELFF,TGTGCCAGCAGTCTTCGCACCGGGGAGCTGTTTTTT
.,.,TRBJ2-1,TRBV7-3,CASSLGRAGNEQFF,TGTGCCAGCAGCTTAGGCAGGGCTGGCAATGAGCAGTTCTTC
few,TRBD1,TRBJ2-1,TRBV5-1,CASGAGQGAYEQFF,TGCGCCAGCGGAGCGGGACAGGGGGCTTATGAGCAGTTCTTC